Shown below are 9 T cell receptor beta chains from a single sample sequenced in a study of radiotherapy plus CTLA-4 blockade in lung cancer. Method: immunoSEQ multiplex PCR; TCRdb's copy keeps in-frame clones and lacks some. The sample yields tens of thousands of clones, 60% to 80% seen once. The sample consisted of peripheral blood, taken from a patient treated with radiotherapy plus ipilimumab. The receptors stem from a human donor with non-small cell lung cancer whose response to radiotherapy plus ipilimumab could not be evaluated.

The chain couples TRBV20-1 to TRBJ2-1; D gene unclear. The germline CDR1 and CDR2 sequences are DFQATT and SNEGSKA (reference sequence). The CDR3 has 11 residues. V lost 8 bases and J lost 8, with 13 bases in between. For the CDR3, the DNA is TGCAGTTCAGGAAGGTTGGATGAGCAGTTCTTC. Protein sequence: CSSGRLDEQFF.

This clone came up once. V gene TRBV28 combines with J gene TRBJ2-5, with D perhaps TRBD2 (6 bases). V was clipped by 4 bases and J by 5 bases, with 20 bases between them. The CDR3 has 16 amino acids. Per germline, CDR1 MDHEN and CDR2 SYDVKM. The CDR3 bases are TGTGCCAGCAGTTCAGGACCGGCGCGGGGCCAGGAGACCCAGTACTTC. It is translated as CASSSGPARGQETQYF.

The V gene is TRBV4-3, the J gene TRBJ1-2; 7 nucleotides line up with TRBD1. CDR1 is LGHNA and CDR2 is YSLEER in the germline V gene. The V and J ends lost 4 bases and 5 bases, in that order; junction bases with no gene match: 10. The length of the CDR3 is 15 residues. CDR3 DNA: TGCGCCAGCAGCCCCCAACTTATGACAGGGTATGGCTACACCTTC. Translation: CASSPQLMTGYGYTF.

CDR3 residues: CASSADNRGNTDTQYF. CDR3 in DNA: TGTGCCAGCAGCGCCGATAACAGGGGAAACACAGATACGCAGTATTTT. The gene calls are TRBV9 and TRBJ2-3, with 7 nucleotides matching TRBD1. Germline CDR1 reads SGDLS; CDR2 reads YYNGEE. The J segment lost 2 bases and the V segment lost 3 bases, leaving 9 bases of the junction unmatched. The CDR3 is 16 amino acids.

The V and J genes are TRBV7-2 and TRBJ2-7; TRBD1 aligns across 7 bases. Germline CDR1 SGHTA, CDR2 FQGNSA. The CDR3 length is 13 residues. Trimming removed 3 bases from V and 5 bases from J; junction bases left unmatched: 4. The CDR3 loop is CASSFDRANEQYF. The CDR3 DNA reads as TGTGCCAGCAGCTTCGACAGGGCAAACGAGCAGTACTTC.

This CDR3 reads CASSGSGRTYGYTF. Written as DNA, the CDR3 is TGTGCCAGCAGCGGGTCAGGGAGGACCTATGGCTACACCTTC. The V call is TRBV2, the J call TRBJ1-2; D might be TRBD1 (5 bases). This CDR3 has 14 residues. Germline CDR1 is SNHLY and CDR2 is FYNNEI. Trimming pared 6 bases from V and 4 bases from J, leaving 15 bases between.

This sequence joins TRBV5-4 and TRBJ1-4, with 8 bases identical to TRBD1. The CDR3 extends over 14 amino acids. CDR1 and CDR2 (germline): SGHNT, YYREEE (reference sequence). V was clipped by 4 bases and J by 10 bases; unmatched bases: 9. The CDR3 DNA sequence: TGTGCCAGCAGCCTGGACAGGGCGGTAGGAAAACTGTTTTTT. Translated: CASSLDRAVGKLFF.

The chain uses TRBV27 and TRBJ2-2; weak D call: TRBD2 (5 bases). Germline loops: CDR1 MNHEY, CDR2 SMNVEV (reference sequence). The CDR3 sequence is 14 residues long. V lost 6 bases and J lost 3, with 11 bases in between. The CDR3 sequence is CASRLNGDTGELFF. CDR3 in DNA: TGTGCCAGCAGATTAAACGGGGACACCGGGGAGCTGTTTTTT.

This chain joins TRBV2 and TRBJ2-7, with 7 bases aligning to TRBD2. Germline V gives CDR1 SNHLY, CDR2 FYNNEI. V was pared by 2 bases and J by 3 bases, with 4 bases of the junction left unmatched. This CDR3 is built from 14 residues. In DNA form, the CDR3 reads TGTGCCAGCAGTGAACGGGGCGGGAGCTACGAGCAGTACTTC. Translating gives CASSERGGSYEQYF.